The present entry profiles one T cell receptor beta chain with its context. This specimen comes from a study of blood T cell repertoires in COVID-19. Whole-study context: Material from acute and convalescent COVID-19 was sourced from the United States, Italy and Spain.

Living in about two dozen US areas, the participants were between roughly 18 and 90 years of age. Losses at the gene ends were 3 bases for V and 4 bases for J; bases not matched to a gene: 4. The CDR3 spans 14 residues. The germline gives CDR1 LNHDA, CDR2 SQIVND (reference sequence). Here immunoSEQ multiplex PCR was the method, and the copy in TCRdb shows in-frame clones only, minus some. The sample has about 350,000 clones; about 90% are singletons. J is TRBJ2-5 and V is TRBV19, with TRBD1 matching 8 bases. Sequencing was performed on PBMCs or T cells enriched from blood (not recorded which). The clonotype was recovered from a woman aged 25-40 years who had recovered from COVID-19. This chain's CDR3 is CASSILGQGETQYF. CDR3 coding DNA: TGTGCCAGTAGTATCCTAGGACAGGGAGAGACCCAGTACTTC.